The entry below describes one T cell receptor (beta chain). Under the authors' procedure: Reference gene primer amplification gave estimated nucleated cell counts. Repertoires were generated with immunoSEQ multiplex PCR, while TCRdb's copy carries only in-frame clones and drops some. V, J and clone size reflect that table, while D and trimming were determined from the DNA. The sample yields about 220,000 clones, 80% seen once. The CDR3 runs 16 residues. The germline CDR1 and CDR2 sequences are ENHRY and SYGVKD. V was clipped by 0 bases and J by 3 bases, with 14 bases between them. This entry is derived from a study of blood T cell repertoires in COVID-19. Study details: The United States, Italy and Spain supplied acute and convalescent COVID-19 samples. The analysed material was cDNA or gDNA that came from T cells, B-cell-depleted T cells, or PBMCs.

This sequence joins TRBV10-3 and TRBJ1-2; possible D gene TRBD1, 6 bases. The source is a human donor in a cohort sampled during active COVID-19. The source material was peripheral blood. CDR3 coding DNA: TGTGCCATCAGTGAGTCGGGGGGGGCGCGATACTATGGCTACACCTTC. This sequence encodes CAISESGGARYYGYTF.